The 21 T cell receptor beta chains given below trace back to one sample, sequenced in a study of graft-versus-host responses after intestinal transplantation. Sequencing used immunoSEQ multiplex PCR; TCRdb keeps in-frame clones, though not all of them. Among about 93,000 clones, approximately 78% were seen once, and the ten largest hold more than 0.8%. Their recognized antigens are unknown. The material sequenced was unstimulated CD4+ T cells sorted from spleen or lymph node cells, taken before intestinal transplant. Source of these receptors: a human donor who received an intestinal transplant.

The chain recombines TRBV6-6 with TRBJ2-5; TRBD2 matches at 11 bases. Germline CDR1 reads MNHNY; CDR2 reads SVGAGI (reference sequence). CDR3 length: 16 amino acids. Trimming at V came to 5 bases and at J to 5 bases, leaving 10 bases not matched to a gene. CDR3 in amino acids: CASSRIAGGPRETQYF. CDR3 nucleotides: TGTGCCAGCAGTCGCATAGCGGGGGGGCCACGCGAGACCCAGTACTTC.

The V call is TRBV15, the J call TRBJ1-5, with D maybe TRBD1 (6 bases). There are 13 residues in the CDR3. V lost 7 bases to trimming and J lost 4 bases, with 11 bases between them. CDR1 and CDR2 (germline): LNHNV, YYDKDF (reference sequence). CDR3 residues: CATTVGQNQPQHF. The CDR3 nucleotides read TGTGCCACCACCGTAGGACAGAATCAGCCCCAGCATTTT.

The V call is TRBV10-3, the J call TRBJ2-5; D call uncertain. The germline V gene encodes CDR1 ENHRY and CDR2 SYGVKD. The CDR3 extends over 11 amino acids. V was trimmed by 3 bases and J by 5 bases, leaving 4 bases between them. CDR3 in amino acids: CAISDSETQYF. CDR3 sequence (DNA): TGTGCCATCAGTGATTCGGAGACCCAGTACTTC.

This clone was observed a single time. V and J are TRBV7-2 and TRBJ1-2, with a weak D call TRBD1 (5 bases). Germline V gene lookup returns CDR1 SGHTA and CDR2 FQGNSA. The CDR3 totals 14 residues. The germline V and J ends were trimmed by 3 bases and 2 bases, with 10 bases remaining between them. CDR3 sequence (DNA): TGTGCCAGCAGCTTCCAGGGCCCAAACTATGGCTACACCTTC. The encoded protein is CASSFQGPNYGYTF. The full variable domain, completed using reference TRBV7-2 and TRBJ1-2, is GAGVSQSPSNKVTEKGKDVELRCDPISGHTALYWYRQSLGQGLEFLIYFQGNSAPDKSGLPSDRFSAERTGGSVSTLTIQRTQQEDSAVYLCASSFQGPNYGYTFGSGTRLTVV.

This chain connects TRBV5-1 to TRBJ2-3; D remains unclear. Trimming took 4 bases from V and 0 from J, leaving 9 bases between them. The CDR3 extends over 14 amino acids. The V gene's germline CDR1 is SGHRS and CDR2 YFSETQ. CDR3 residues: CASSDTSSTDTQYF. The CDR3 bases are TGCGCCAGCAGCGACACCTCTAGCACAGATACGCAGTATTTT.

CDR3 protein: CASSPGTGVYEQYF. The CDR3 coding sequence is TGTGCCAGCAGCCCCGGGACAGGCGTCTACGAGCAGTACTTC. The V and J genes are TRBV7-6 and TRBJ2-7; 8 nucleotides align to TRBD1. The V and J ends lost 5 bases and 3 bases, in that order; junction bases with no gene match: 6. The CDR3 loop spans 14 amino acids. Germline assignment: CDR1 SGHVS and CDR2 FNYEAQ.

The V call is TRBV10-3, the J call TRBJ1-1; 11 bases match TRBD1. Germline CDR1 is ENHRY and CDR2 is SYGVKD. V dropped 1 base and J dropped 0; count of bases not matched to a gene: 1. The CDR3 has 16 amino acids. This CDR3 reads CAISEWTGGMNTEAFF. For the CDR3, the DNA is TGTGCCATCAGTGAGTGGACAGGGGGCATGAACACTGAAGCTTTCTTT.

This rearrangement joins TRBV7-8 to TRBJ1-1; D not certain. Germline assignment: CDR1 SGHVS and CDR2 FQNEAQ. Trimming stripped 5 bases from V and 1 base from J, with 11 bases between. This CDR3 is built from 14 residues. In DNA, the CDR3 is TGTGCCAGCAGCATAAGAGAGGGGAACACTGAAGCTTTCTTT. Translating gives CASSIREGNTEAFF.

V and J are TRBV19 and TRBJ2-3; D remains unclear. Per germline, CDR1 LNHDA and CDR2 SQIVND (reference sequence). With 6 bases removed from V and 6 bases from J, the gap between germline ends came to 13 bases. CDR3 length: 13 residues. This CDR3 reads CASRPSRADTQYF. In nucleotides, the CDR3 is TGTGCCAGTAGACCCTCTAGAGCGGATACGCAGTATTTT.

The chain carries TRBV30 and TRBJ2-5; no clear D. In germline, CDR1 is GTSNPN, CDR2 SVGIG (reference sequence). The CDR3 spans 11 residues. Trimming pared 6 bases from V and 5 bases from J, leaving 10 bases between. In nucleotides, the CDR3 is TGTGCCTGTCAACATCAGGAGACCCAGTACTTC. It translates to CACQHQETQYF.

Concerning this clone: Other DNA sequences from this sample encode an identical CDR3 as well. The chain has TRBV5-1 and TRBJ2-5; 8 nucleotides agree with TRBD1. Germline lookup yields CDR1 SGHRS and CDR2 YFSETQ. This CDR3 spans 14 amino acids. V shed 4 bases and J 1 base; nucleotides not matched to a gene: 3. The chain's CDR3 is CASSLTGGQETQYF. CDR3 sequence (DNA): TGCGCCAGCAGCCTAACAGGGGGCCAAGAGACCCAGTACTTC.

J is TRBJ2-7 and V is TRBV28; maybe TRBD1 (5 bases). V lost 7 bases, J lost 4 bases, and 20 bases lay in between. This CDR3 has 15 residues. Germline V lookup: CDR1 MDHEN, CDR2 SYDVKM. Here the CDR3 reads CASTPSQGKGYEQYF. The CDR3 region has the DNA TGTGCCAGCACCCCGTCTCAGGGAAAGGGGTACGAGCAGTACTTC.

The chain couples TRBV11-2 to TRBJ2-1, with 11 positions matching TRBD2. V was pared by 5 bases and J by 6 bases, with 3 bases of the junction left unmatched. The CDR3 is made up of 14 amino acids. Germline CDR1 SGHAT, CDR2 FQNNGV. The CDR3 is CASSVGTSGNEQFF. CDR3 in DNA: TGTGCCAGCAGCGTCGGGACTAGCGGCAATGAGCAGTTCTTC.

The rearrangement links TRBV6-6 to TRBJ2-7; 7 bases fit TRBD1. The germline V gene has CDR1 MNHNY and CDR2 SVGAGI (reference sequence). The CDR3 totals 14 residues. V trimming: 0 bases; J trimming: 2 bases; junction bases outside the gene matches: 1. The CDR3 loop is CASSYSQGAYEQYF. CDR3 nucleotides: TGTGCCAGCAGTTACTCGCAGGGGGCCTACGAGCAGTACTTC.

This clone was observed a handful of times. This chain links TRBV5-1 with TRBJ1-2; 8 bases agree with TRBD1. This CDR3 spans 14 amino acids. V trimming: 3 bases; J trimming: 4 bases; junction bases outside the gene matches: 5. CDR1 and CDR2 (germline): SGHRS, YFSETQ. The CDR3, as DNA: TGCGCCAGCAGCTCACCAGACAGGGGCTATGGCTACACCTTC. It translates to CASSSPDRGYGYTF.

DNA of the CDR3: TGTGCCAGCAGTTTAGGACAAACAAGTTATGTTGGCTACACCTTC. It codes for CASSLGQTSYVGYTF. The chain links TRBV28 to TRBJ1-2; a possible D gene is TRBD1 (5 bases). Germline V gene sequence: CDR1 MDHEN, CDR2 SYDVKM. V lost 2 bases, J lost 7 bases, and 17 bases lay in between. The CDR3 has 15 residues.

The chain combines TRBV5-6 with TRBJ1-6, with D uncertain. Trimming took 1 base from V and 7 from J, leaving 6 bases between them. Looked up from germline, CDR1 is SGHDT and CDR2 is YYEEEE. This CDR3 is 13 amino acids long. The CDR3 loop is CASSLPVNSPLHF. DNA for the CDR3: TGTGCCAGCAGCTTGCCTGTGAATTCACCCCTCCACTTT.

The chain joins TRBV6-1 to TRBJ2-7; TRBD2 agrees at 10 bases. J was trimmed by 0 bases and V by 9 bases; bases with no gene match: 5. There are 14 residues in the CDR3. Germline CDR1 and CDR2: MNHNS and SASEGT. The CDR3 spells CASSASGGSYEQYF. The CDR3 coding sequence is TGTGCCAGTTCCGCTAGCGGGGGCTCCTACGAGCAGTACTTC.

The chain links TRBV28 to TRBJ2-7, with D maybe TRBD2 (6 bases). Germline V gene sequence: CDR1 MDHEN, CDR2 SYDVKM. The V end lost 3 bases, the J end lost 9 bases, and 15 bases lay between the germline ends. The CDR3 contains 13 residues. The CDR3 DNA reads as TGTGCCAGCAGTTTGCCCGGGCAGGGAGGGCAGTACTTC. Residues: CASSLPGQGGQYF.

The rearrangement links TRBV5-1 to TRBJ1-2; 7 nucleotides align to TRBD1. Per germline, CDR1 SGHRS and CDR2 YFSETQ. CDR3 length equals 13 residues. V trimming: 3 bases; J trimming: 4 bases; junction bases outside the gene matches: 3. The CDR3 nucleotides are TGCGCCAGCAGCTCAGGGACAGCCTATGGCTACACCTTC. Protein sequence: CASSSGTAYGYTF.

The CDR3, as DNA: TGTGCCAGTACCGAAGACAGGGGAGGCGGCTACACCTTC. It codes for CASTEDRGGGYTF. This chain joins TRBV19 and TRBJ1-2, with 8 bases lining up with TRBD1. The germline CDR1 and CDR2 sequences are LNHDA and SQIVND (reference sequence). The CDR3 consists of 13 residues. V was pared by 7 bases and J by 8 bases, with 9 bases of the junction left unmatched.